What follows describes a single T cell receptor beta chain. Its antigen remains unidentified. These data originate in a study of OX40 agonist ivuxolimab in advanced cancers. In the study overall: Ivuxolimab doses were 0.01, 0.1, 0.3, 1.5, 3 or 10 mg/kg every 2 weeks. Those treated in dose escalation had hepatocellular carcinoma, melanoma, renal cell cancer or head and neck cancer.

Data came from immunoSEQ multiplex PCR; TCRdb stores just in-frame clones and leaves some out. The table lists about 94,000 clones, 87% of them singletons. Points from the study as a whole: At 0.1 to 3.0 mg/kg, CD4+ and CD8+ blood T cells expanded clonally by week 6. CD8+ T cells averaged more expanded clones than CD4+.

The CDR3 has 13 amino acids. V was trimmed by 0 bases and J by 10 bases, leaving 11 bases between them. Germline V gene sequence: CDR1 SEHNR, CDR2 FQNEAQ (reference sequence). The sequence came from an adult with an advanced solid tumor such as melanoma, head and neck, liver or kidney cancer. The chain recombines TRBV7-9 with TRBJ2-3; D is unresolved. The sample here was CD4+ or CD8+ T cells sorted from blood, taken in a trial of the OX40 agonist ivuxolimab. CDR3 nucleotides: TGTGCCAGCAGCTTAGCGTTGGTAGACTCGCAGTATTTT. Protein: CASSLALVDSQYF.